Presented here are 26 T cell receptor beta chains from one specimen sequenced in a study of T cell changes during pregnancy in multiple sclerosis. TCRdb's table, derived via immunoSEQ multiplex PCR, lists solely in-frame clones and lacks some. The table lists about 93,000 clones, 80% to 95% of them singletons. The material was peripheral blood, obtained after pregnancy. Every receptor here comes from a female donor with multiple sclerosis, enrolled in a pregnancy study.

The chain has TRBV18 and TRBJ1-4; D not resolved. CDR1 is KGHSH and CDR2 is LQKENI in the germline V gene. This CDR3 has 15 residues. Deletions cut 2 bases from V and 1 base from J, with 8 bases between. The CDR3 reads CASSPSRETNEKLFF. The CDR3 DNA follows: TGTGCCAGCTCACCATCCCGAGAAACTAATGAAAAACTGTTTTTT.

This chain connects TRBV6-5 to TRBJ1-5; TRBD1 aligns across 8 bases. The CDR3 runs 15 residues. CDR1 and CDR2 from the germline V gene are MNHEY and SVGAGI. The V gene end was trimmed by 6 bases and the J gene end by 10 bases; junction bases not matched to a gene: 14. For the CDR3, the DNA is TGTGCCAGCAGGCAGACAACAGGGGGAGGGAGCCCCCAGCATTTT. This encodes CASRQTTGGGSPQHF.

The J gene is TRBJ2-1, the V gene TRBV4-1, with 9 nucleotides matching TRBD2. The junction had 6 bases not matched to a gene; V was cut back by 3 bases and J by 0 bases. There are 17 residues in the CDR3. Germline V gene data show CDR1 as MGHRA and CDR2 as YSYEKL. This CDR3 reads CASSQEDSGGSYNEQFF. In DNA form, the CDR3 reads TGCGCCAGCAGCCAGGAGGATAGCGGGGGCTCCTACAATGAGCAGTTCTTC.

The rearrangement uses TRBV9 and TRBJ2-1, with D possibly TRBD2 on 6 matching bases. Germline V CDR1 and CDR2: SGDLS, YYNGEE. V gave up 0 bases and J gave up 3 bases, with 10 bases separating them. The CDR3 is 15 amino acids. DNA for the CDR3: TGTGCCAGCAGCGTAGGGAATAGCGGCTACAATGAGCAGTTCTTC. Translated: CASSVGNSGYNEQFF.

The sample holds one count of this clone. J is TRBJ2-1 and V is TRBV5-1, with TRBD2 matching 7 bases. CDR1 is SGHRS, CDR2 YFSETQ, per germline. CDR3 length: 16 residues. The trim removed 5 bases at V and 5 bases at J, leaving 13 bases unmatched. The CDR3 DNA follows: TGCGCCAGCAGAGTTGCTGGAGCGGGGAGTAACAATGAGCAGTTCTTC. It translates to CASRVAGAGSNNEQFF.

The CDR3 DNA reads TGTGCCAGTAGTATGCAACAGGGGGCAATGAACACTGAAGCTTTCTTT. It specifies CASSMQQGAMNTEAFF. The V call is TRBV19, the J call TRBJ1-1; 9 positions agree with TRBD1. Germline lookup yields CDR1 LNHDA and CDR2 SQIVND (reference sequence). V shed 3 bases and J 0 bases; nucleotides not matched to a gene: 5. This CDR3 is 16 amino acids long.

The CDR3 DNA sequence: TGTGCCAGCAGCTTAAACGGAGGCTATGGCTACACCTTC. This codes for CASSLNGGYGYTF. The gene calls are TRBV7-2 and TRBJ1-2; D is undetermined. V lost 2 bases and J 4 bases, leaving 8 bases between the germline ends. Looked up from germline, CDR1 is SGHTA and CDR2 is FQGNSA. The CDR3 covers 13 residues.

V usage is TRBV5-4 and J usage is TRBJ2-3; TRBD2 might be the D (6 bases). Germline CDR1 and CDR2: SGHNT and YYREEE (reference sequence). This CDR3 has 13 residues. V was trimmed by 1 base and J by 6 bases, leaving 9 bases between them. The CDR3 nucleotides are TGTGCCAGCAGCTTGATAGCGGATGATACGCAGTATTTT. Translated: CASSLIADDTQYF.

The rearrangement joins TRBV14 to TRBJ2-7; D gene ambiguous. Trimming took off 5 bases at V and 5 bases at J, with 10 bases between the two ends. CDR1 and CDR2 (germline): SGHDN, FVKESK. The CDR3 is made up of 12 amino acids. The CDR3 DNA reads TGTGCCAGCAGCGTTATGTCGGACGAGCAGTACTTC. Its translation: CASSVMSDEQYF.

V and J are TRBV11-2 and TRBJ1-2; perhaps TRBD1 as D (5 bases). CDR1 is SGHAT, CDR2 FQNNGV, per germline. V was trimmed by 5 bases and J by 8 bases, leaving 21 bases between them. The CDR3 runs to 15 residues. CDR3 sequence: CASSPAGDQRLGYTF. In DNA form, the CDR3 reads TGTGCCAGCAGCCCAGCGGGGGATCAAAGATTGGGCTACACCTTC.

This rearrangement joins TRBV2 to TRBJ2-5; no reliable D call. V gave up 2 bases and J gave up 5 bases, with 12 bases separating them. CDR1 is SNHLY, CDR2 FYNNEI, per germline. This CDR3 has 14 amino acids. CDR3 sequence (DNA): TGTGCCAGCAGTGAACAGCCAGGATTGGAGACCCAGTACTTC. As protein: CASSEQPGLETQYF. Looking up the rest from reference TRBV2 and TRBJ2-5 gives the full variable domain: EPEVTQTPSHQVTQMGQEVILRCVPISNHLYFYWYRQILGQKVEFLVSFYNNEISEKSEIFDDQFSVERPDGSNFTLKIRSTKLEDSAMYFCASSEQPGLETQYFGPGTRLLVL.

The chain uses TRBV29-1 and TRBJ2-2, with 11 bases lining up with TRBD2. CDR1 and CDR2 (germline): SQVTM, ANQGSEA. Unmatched junction bases numbered 4, after V lost 4 bases and J lost 3 bases. The CDR3 runs 15 residues. The CDR3 spells CSVVGTSGYTGELFF. CDR3 sequence (DNA): TGCAGCGTTGTTGGGACTAGCGGATACACCGGGGAGCTGTTTTTT.

In this sample, this clone turned up once. The chain has TRBV7-2 and TRBJ2-3; D not resolved. The V end lost 5 bases, the J end lost 2 bases, and 5 bases lay between the germline ends. This CDR3 region has 12 residues. Germline CDR1 SGHTA, CDR2 FQGNSA. The CDR3 nucleotides read TGTGCCAGCAGCGCCTACACAGATACGCAGTATTTT. Amino acid sequence: CASSAYTDTQYF.

The chain uses TRBV19 and TRBJ1-5; D is possibly TRBD1 (6 bases). Germline CDR1 LNHDA, CDR2 SQIVND (reference sequence). CDR3 length equals 15 residues. The V gene lost 3 bases and the J gene lost 4 bases, with 13 bases spanning the gap. The CDR3 DNA reads as TGTGCCAGTAGTATGGACAGCGCCTTAAATCAGCCCCAGCATTTT. Protein: CASSMDSALNQPQHF. Full variable domain (outside the CDR3, taken from reference TRBV19 and TRBJ1-5): DGGITQSPKYLFRKEGQNVTLSCEQNLNHDAMYWYRQDPGQGLRLIYYSQIVNDFQKGDIAEGYSVSREKKESFPLTVTSAQKNPTAFYLCASSMDSALNQPQHFGDGTRLSIL.

This clone was detected once. Within the sample, other DNA sequences also encode this same CDR3. The J gene is TRBJ1-1, the V gene TRBV13; 8 bases align to TRBD1. V was pared by 5 bases and J by 4 bases, with 9 bases of the junction left unmatched. Germline V gene lookup returns CDR1 PRHDT and CDR2 FYEKMQ (reference sequence). The CDR3 has 15 amino acids. This chain's CDR3 is CASSLSTGVGTEAFF. CDR3 bases: TGTGCCAGCAGCCTTTCGACAGGGGTGGGCACTGAAGCTTTCTTT. Filled out from reference TRBV13 and TRBJ1-1, the complete variable domain reads AAGVIQSPRHLIKEKRETATLKCYPIPRHDTVYWYQQGPGQDPQFLISFYEKMQSDKGSIPDRFSAQQFSDYHSELNMSSLELGDSALYFCASSLSTGVGTEAFFGQGTRLTVV.

This clone occurred a few times. The chain combines TRBV6-1 with TRBJ2-5; 8 nucleotides agree with TRBD1. Trimming took 4 bases from V and 5 from J; bases not matched to a gene: 6. Germline V lookup: CDR1 MNHNS, CDR2 SASEGT. The CDR3 has 14 amino acids. The CDR3 bases are TGTGCCAGCAGTGGGACAGGGAAGAAGGAGACCCAGTACTTC. It yields the protein CASSGTGKKETQYF.

Here the CDR3 DNA reads TGTGCCGGGGGGGGGAGGGGTAATCAGCCCCAGCATTTT. Translated, it gives CAGGGRGNQPQHF. This chain uses TRBV19 with TRBJ1-5; TRBD1 is a possible D gene (5 bases). Germline V CDR1 and CDR2: LNHDA, SQIVND (reference sequence). Trimming removed 11 bases from V and 4 bases from J, with 15 bases in between. The CDR3 length is 13 residues.

This clone turned up a few times. The V and J genes are TRBV5-1 and TRBJ2-5; TRBD1 agrees at 8 bases. The CDR3 spans 15 residues. CDR1 is SGHRS, CDR2 YFSETQ, per germline. V lost 4 bases and J lost 1; bases outside the gene matches: 6. The CDR3 DNA follows: TGCGCCAGCAGCCTTGGACAGGGTCCCCAAGAGACCCAGTACTTC. Encoded protein: CASSLGQGPQETQYF.

The V and J genes are TRBV7-3 and TRBJ2-3; 8 bases match TRBD2. Germline V lookup: CDR1 SGHTA, CDR2 FQGTGA. V shed 1 base and J 4 bases; nucleotides not matched to a gene: 4. The CDR3 loop spans 15 amino acids. The DNA of the CDR3 is TGTGCCAGCAGCTTAAATAGCGGGGAAGCAGATACGCAGTATTTT. Translated: CASSLNSGEADTQYF.

The table lists this clone with a count of one. The J gene is TRBJ2-3, the V gene TRBV6-5; 13 bases map to TRBD2. This CDR3 contains 15 residues. Trimming at V came to 4 bases and at J to 6 bases, leaving 4 bases not matched to a gene. Per germline, CDR1 MNHEY and CDR2 SVGAGI. The CDR3 loop reads CASSLGLAGVDTQYF. Here the CDR3 DNA reads TGTGCCAGCAGTTTAGGACTAGCGGGAGTGGATACGCAGTATTTT.

The chain links TRBV4-3 to TRBJ2-7, with TRBD2 matching over 10 bases. The CDR3 contains 16 residues. The trim removed 4 bases at V and 1 base at J, leaving 7 bases unmatched. Germline V lookup: CDR1 LGHNA, CDR2 YSLEER. CDR3 coding DNA: TGCGCCAGCAGCCGAGAACCTAGCGGGGGTTCCTACGAGCAGTACTTC. Amino acids: CASSREPSGGSYEQYF.

V and J are TRBV6-6 and TRBJ1-2; D unresolved. Germline assignment: CDR1 MNHNY and CDR2 SVGAGI (reference sequence). This CDR3 has 13 residues. Trimming cost V 5 bases and J 0 bases, with 7 bases left between them. Written as DNA, the CDR3 is TGTGCCAGCAGTCCCGGGACTAACTATGGCTACACCTTC. This gives the protein CASSPGTNYGYTF.

J is TRBJ2-4 and V is TRBV6-5; D call uncertain. Trimming removed 0 bases at V and 5 bases at J, with 5 bases between. Germline CDR1 is MNHEY and CDR2 is SVGAGI. The CDR3 runs 13 residues. Here the CDR3 reads CASSYSSENIQYF. The CDR3 DNA follows: TGTGCCAGCAGTTACTCATCCGAAAACATTCAGTACTTC.

V usage is TRBV7-8 and J usage is TRBJ1-1; tentatively, D is TRBD1 (6 bases). Germline CDR1 SGHVS, CDR2 FQNEAQ. The V end lost 5 bases, the J end lost 6 bases, and 19 bases lay between the germline ends. CDR3 length: 15 amino acids. CDR3 loop: CASSGYRANRAEAFF. The CDR3, as DNA: TGTGCCAGCAGCGGCTACAGGGCGAATAGGGCTGAAGCTTTCTTT. Full variable domain (remainder filled in from reference TRBV7-8 and TRBJ1-1): GAGVSQSPRYKVAKRGQDVALRCDPISGHVSLFWYQQALGQGPEFLTYFQNEAQLDKSGLPSDRFFAERPEGSVSTLKIQRTQQEDSAVYLCASSGYRANRAEAFFGQGTRLTVV.

V and J are TRBV4-3 and TRBJ2-1, with 7 bases lining up with TRBD2. Germline V gives CDR1 LGHNA, CDR2 YSLEER. CDR3 length: 15 residues. V trimming: 1 base; J trimming: 11 bases; junction bases outside the gene matches: 11. The CDR3 is CASSQVPGGTTKQFF. In DNA form, the CDR3 reads TGCGCCAGCAGCCAAGTCCCCGGGGGGACGACAAAGCAGTTCTTC.

J is TRBJ1-5 and V is TRBV6-1, with 11 nucleotides matching TRBD1. This CDR3 has 16 residues. The V gene's germline CDR1 is MNHNS and CDR2 SASEGT. The V segment lost 4 bases and the J segment 4 bases; nucleotides outside the gene matches: 6. The CDR3 coding sequence is TGTGCCAGCAGTGCATCCGGGACAGGGGGGAATCAGCCCCAGCATTTT. Protein: CASSASGTGGNQPQHF.